This record looks at one T cell receptor (beta chain) sequence and its context. What it binds is not known. The data stem from a study of T cell responses to AZD1222 COVID-19 vaccine. Study context: Second doses that came at about 4 or about 12 weeks were put together. Points from the study as a whole: The CD4 TCRs associated with vaccination extended across spike and predominated at 160-218 and 743-854.

The CDR3 covers 15 residues. Germline V CDR1 and CDR2: SGHTA, FQGNSA. Between the trimmed V and J ends, which lost 1 base and 6 bases, there was a span of 12 bases. Assay used: immunoSEQ multiplex PCR; TCRdb lists only in-frame clones, some missing. The sample shows about 120,000 clones, approximately 84% of them seen only once. The V gene is TRBV7-2, the J gene TRBJ2-2; possibly TRBD2 for D (6 bases). The TCR was taken from an adult in good health. The sequencing here drew on peripheral blood, taken on day 0 of AZD1222 vaccination. CDR3 coding DNA: TGTGCCAGCAGCTTAGACGGGAGTAGAGCCGGGGAGCTGTTTTTT. As protein: CASSLDGSRAGELFF.